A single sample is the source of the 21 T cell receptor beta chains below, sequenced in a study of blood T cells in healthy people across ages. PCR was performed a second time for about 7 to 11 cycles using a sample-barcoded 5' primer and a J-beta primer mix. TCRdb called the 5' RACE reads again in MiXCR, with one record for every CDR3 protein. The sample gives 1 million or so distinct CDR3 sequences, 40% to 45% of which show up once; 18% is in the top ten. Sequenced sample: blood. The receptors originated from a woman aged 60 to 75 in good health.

The CDR3 DNA reads as TGCAGCGTTGAAGCGTTGCGGGAGCGCTCCTACAATGAGCAGTTCTTC. This codes for CSVEALRERSYNEQFF. The V and J genes are TRBV29-1 and TRBJ2-1, with 7 bases lining up with TRBD2. The junction had 6 bases not matched to a gene; V was cut back by 1 base and J by 0 bases. The germline V gene has CDR1 SQVTM and CDR2 ANQGSEA. This CDR3 has 16 amino acids.

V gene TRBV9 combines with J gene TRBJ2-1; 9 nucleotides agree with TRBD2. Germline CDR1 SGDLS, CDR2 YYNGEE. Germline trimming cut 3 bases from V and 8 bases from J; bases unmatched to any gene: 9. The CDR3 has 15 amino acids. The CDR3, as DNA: TGTGCCAGCAGCGCCAGACTAGCGGAGGGGGATGAGCAGTTCTTC. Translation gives CASSARLAEGDEQFF.

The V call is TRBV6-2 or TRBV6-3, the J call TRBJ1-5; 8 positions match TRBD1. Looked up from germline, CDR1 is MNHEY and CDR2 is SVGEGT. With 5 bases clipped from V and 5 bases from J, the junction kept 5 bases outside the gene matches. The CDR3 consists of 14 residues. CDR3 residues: CASSLGQDHQPQHF. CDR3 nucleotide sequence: TGTGCCAGCAGTCTGGGACAGGACCATCAGCCCCAGCATTTT.

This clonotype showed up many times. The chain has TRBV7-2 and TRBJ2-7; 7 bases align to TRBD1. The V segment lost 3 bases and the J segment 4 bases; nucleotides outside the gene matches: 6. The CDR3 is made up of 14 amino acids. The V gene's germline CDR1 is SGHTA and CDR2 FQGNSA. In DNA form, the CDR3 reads TGTGCCAGCAGCTTGGCACTCAGGGGGTACGAGCAGTACTTC. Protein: CASSLALRGYEQYF.

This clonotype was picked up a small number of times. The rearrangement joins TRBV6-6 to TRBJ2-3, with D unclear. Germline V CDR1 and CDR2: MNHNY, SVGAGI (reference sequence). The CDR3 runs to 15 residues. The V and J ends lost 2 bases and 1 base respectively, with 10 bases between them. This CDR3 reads CASSYQDRGTDTQYF. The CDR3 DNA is TGTGCCAGCAGTTACCAAGACCGAGGCACAGATACGCAGTATTTT.

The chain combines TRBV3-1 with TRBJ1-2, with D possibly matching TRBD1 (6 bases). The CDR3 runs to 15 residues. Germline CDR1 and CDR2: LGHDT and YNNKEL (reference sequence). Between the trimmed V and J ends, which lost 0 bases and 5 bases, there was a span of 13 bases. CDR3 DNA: TGTGCCAGCAGCCAAGATATGGGGGCTCCGTATGGCTACACCTTC. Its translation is CASSQDMGAPYGYTF.

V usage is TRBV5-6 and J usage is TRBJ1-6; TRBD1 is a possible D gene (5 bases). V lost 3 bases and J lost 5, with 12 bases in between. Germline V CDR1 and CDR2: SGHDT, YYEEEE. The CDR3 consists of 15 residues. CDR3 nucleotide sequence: TGTGCCAGCAGCTGGGGCCGCACAAATAATTCACCCCTCCACTTT. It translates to CASSWGRTNNSPLHF.

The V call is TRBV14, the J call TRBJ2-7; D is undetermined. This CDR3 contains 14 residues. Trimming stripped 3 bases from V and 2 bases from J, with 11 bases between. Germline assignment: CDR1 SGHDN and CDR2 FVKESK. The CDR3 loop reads CASSHRSLAYEQYF. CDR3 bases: TGTGCCAGCAGCCACCGTTCACTGGCCTACGAGCAGTACTTC.

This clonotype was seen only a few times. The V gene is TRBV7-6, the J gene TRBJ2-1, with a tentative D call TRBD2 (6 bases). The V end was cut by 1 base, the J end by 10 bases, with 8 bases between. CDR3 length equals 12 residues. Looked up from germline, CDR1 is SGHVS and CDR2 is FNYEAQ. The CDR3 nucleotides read TGTGCCAGCAGCTTAGAGGCGGGAGAGCAGTTCTTC. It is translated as CASSLEAGEQFF.

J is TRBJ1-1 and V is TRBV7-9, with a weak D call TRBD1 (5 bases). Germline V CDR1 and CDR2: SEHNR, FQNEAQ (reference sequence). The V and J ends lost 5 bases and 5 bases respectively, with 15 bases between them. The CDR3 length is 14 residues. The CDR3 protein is CASSGYRRETEAFF. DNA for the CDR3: TGTGCCAGCAGCGGATACAGGAGGGAAACTGAAGCTTTCTTT.

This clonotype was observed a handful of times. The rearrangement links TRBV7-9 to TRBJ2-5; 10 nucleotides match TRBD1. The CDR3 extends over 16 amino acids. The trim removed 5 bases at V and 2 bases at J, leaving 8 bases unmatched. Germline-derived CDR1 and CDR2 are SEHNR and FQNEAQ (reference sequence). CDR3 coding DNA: TGTGCCAGCAGCGCGACAGGGGGCGCACCTCAAGAGACCCAGTACTTC. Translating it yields CASSATGGAPQETQYF.

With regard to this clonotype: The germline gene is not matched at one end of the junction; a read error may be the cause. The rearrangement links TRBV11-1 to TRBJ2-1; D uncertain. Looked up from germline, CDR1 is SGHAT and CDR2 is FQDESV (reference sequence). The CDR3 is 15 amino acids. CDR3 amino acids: CVSSLLAASYNEQFF. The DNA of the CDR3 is TGTGTCAGCAGCTTACTGGCGGCCTCCTACAATGAGCAGTTCTTC.

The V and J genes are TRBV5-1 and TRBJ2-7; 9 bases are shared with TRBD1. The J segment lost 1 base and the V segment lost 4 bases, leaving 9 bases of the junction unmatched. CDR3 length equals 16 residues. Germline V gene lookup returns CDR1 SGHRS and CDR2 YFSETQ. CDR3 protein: CASSRRPGQGSYEQYF. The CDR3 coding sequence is TGCGCCAGCAGCCGAAGGCCGGGACAGGGATCCTACGAGCAGTACTTC.

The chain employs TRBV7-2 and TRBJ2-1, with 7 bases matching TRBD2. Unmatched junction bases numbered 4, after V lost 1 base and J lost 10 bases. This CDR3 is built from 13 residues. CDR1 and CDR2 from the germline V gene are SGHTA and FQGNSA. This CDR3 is CASSLVTSREQFF. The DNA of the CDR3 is TGTGCCAGCAGCTTAGTGACTAGCCGCGAGCAGTTCTTC.

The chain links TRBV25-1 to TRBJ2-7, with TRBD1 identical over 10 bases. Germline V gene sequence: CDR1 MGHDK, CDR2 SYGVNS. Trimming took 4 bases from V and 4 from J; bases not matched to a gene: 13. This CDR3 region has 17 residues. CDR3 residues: CASSAPSDRGFLYEQYF. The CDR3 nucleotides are TGTGCCAGCAGTGCCCCGTCGGACAGGGGGTTTCTTTACGAGCAGTACTTC.

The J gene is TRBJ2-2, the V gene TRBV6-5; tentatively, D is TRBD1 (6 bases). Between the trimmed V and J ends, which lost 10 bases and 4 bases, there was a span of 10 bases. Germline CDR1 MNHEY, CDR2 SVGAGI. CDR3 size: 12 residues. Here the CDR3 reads CATQGITGELFF. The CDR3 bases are TGTGCCACACAGGGCATCACCGGGGAGCTGTTTTTT.

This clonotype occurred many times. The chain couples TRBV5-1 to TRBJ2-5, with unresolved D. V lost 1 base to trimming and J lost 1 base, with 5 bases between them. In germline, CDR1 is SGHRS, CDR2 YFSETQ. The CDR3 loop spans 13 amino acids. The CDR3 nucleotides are TGCGCCAGCAGCTTGCAGGTCCAAGAGACCCAGTACTTC. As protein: CASSLQVQETQYF.

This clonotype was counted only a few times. CDR3 in amino acids: CASSLARHLGTQYF. The CDR3 DNA reads TGTGCCAGCAGCTTAGCGAGACATCTTGGGACCCAGTACTTC. The rearrangement joins TRBV7-2 to TRBJ2-5; no definite D call. The CDR3 sequence is 14 residues long. Germline lookup yields CDR1 SGHTA and CDR2 FQGNSA. The V end lost 0 bases, the J end lost 7 bases, and 12 bases lay between the germline ends.

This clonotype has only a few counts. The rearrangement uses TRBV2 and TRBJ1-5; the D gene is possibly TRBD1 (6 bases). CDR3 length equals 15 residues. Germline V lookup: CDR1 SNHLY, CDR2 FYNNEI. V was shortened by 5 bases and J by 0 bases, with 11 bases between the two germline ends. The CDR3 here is CASSRTDYSNQPQHF. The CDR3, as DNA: TGTGCCAGCAGTCGGACAGACTATAGCAATCAGCCCCAGCATTTT.

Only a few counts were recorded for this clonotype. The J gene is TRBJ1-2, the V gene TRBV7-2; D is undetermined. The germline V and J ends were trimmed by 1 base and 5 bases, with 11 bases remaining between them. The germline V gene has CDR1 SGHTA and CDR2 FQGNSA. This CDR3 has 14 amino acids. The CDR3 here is CASSLDTVDYGYTF. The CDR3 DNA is TGTGCCAGCAGCTTAGATACGGTCGATTATGGCTACACCTTC.

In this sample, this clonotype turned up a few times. The chain's CDR3 is CSAKGFTGTYNEQFF. The DNA for the CDR3 is TGCAGTGCTAAGGGATTTACGGGAACCTACAATGAGCAGTTCTTC. V gene TRBV20-1 combines with J gene TRBJ2-1; TRBD2 is a possible D gene (5 bases). The V gene lost 4 bases and the J gene lost 2 bases, with 15 bases spanning the gap. The CDR3 loop spans 15 amino acids. CDR1 and CDR2 from the germline V gene are DFQATT and SNEGSKA (reference sequence).